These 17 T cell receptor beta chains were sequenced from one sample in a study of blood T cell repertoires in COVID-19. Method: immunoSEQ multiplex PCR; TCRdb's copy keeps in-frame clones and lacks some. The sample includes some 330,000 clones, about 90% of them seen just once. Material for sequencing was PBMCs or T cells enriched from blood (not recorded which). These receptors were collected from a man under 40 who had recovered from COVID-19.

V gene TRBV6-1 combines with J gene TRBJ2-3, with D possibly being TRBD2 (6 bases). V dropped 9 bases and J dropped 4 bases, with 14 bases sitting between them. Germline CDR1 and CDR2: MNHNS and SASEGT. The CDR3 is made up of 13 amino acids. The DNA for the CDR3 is TGTGCCAGTCTCCAGGGAGGTGCAGATACGCAGTATTTT. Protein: CASLQGGADTQYF.

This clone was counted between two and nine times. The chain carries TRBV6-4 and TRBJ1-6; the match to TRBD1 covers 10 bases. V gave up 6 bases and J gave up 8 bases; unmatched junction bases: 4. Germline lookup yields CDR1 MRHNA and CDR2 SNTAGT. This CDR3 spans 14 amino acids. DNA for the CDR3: TGTGCCAGCAGCGGGACAGGGGAGGATTCACCCCTCCACTTT. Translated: CASSGTGEDSPLHF.

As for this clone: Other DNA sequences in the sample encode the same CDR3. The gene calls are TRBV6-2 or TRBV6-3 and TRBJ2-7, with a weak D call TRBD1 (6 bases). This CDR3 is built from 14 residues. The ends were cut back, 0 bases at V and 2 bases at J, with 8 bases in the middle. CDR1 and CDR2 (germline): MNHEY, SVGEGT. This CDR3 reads CASSYSTGPYEQYF. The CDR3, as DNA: TGTGCCAGCAGTTACTCTACAGGGCCCTACGAGCAGTACTTC.

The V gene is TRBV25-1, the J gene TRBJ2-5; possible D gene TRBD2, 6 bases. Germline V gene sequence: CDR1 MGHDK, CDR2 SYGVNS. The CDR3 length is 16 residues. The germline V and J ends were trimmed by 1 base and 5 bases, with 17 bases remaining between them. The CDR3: CASSELAALADETQYF. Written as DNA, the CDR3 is TGTGCCAGCAGTGAATTAGCGGCACTAGCTGACGAGACCCAGTACTTC. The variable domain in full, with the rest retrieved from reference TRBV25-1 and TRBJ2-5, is EADIYQTPRYLVIGTGKKITLECSQTMGHDKMYWYQQDPGMELHLIHYSYGVNSTEKGDLSSESTVSRIRTEHFPLTLESARPSHTSQYLCASSELAALADETQYFGPGTRLLVL.

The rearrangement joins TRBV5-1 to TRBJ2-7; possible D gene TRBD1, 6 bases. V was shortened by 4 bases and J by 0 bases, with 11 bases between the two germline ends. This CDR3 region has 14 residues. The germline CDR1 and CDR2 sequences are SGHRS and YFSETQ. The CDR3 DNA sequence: TGCGCCAGCAGCACACCGGGACACTCCTACGAGCAGTACTTC. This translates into CASSTPGHSYEQYF.

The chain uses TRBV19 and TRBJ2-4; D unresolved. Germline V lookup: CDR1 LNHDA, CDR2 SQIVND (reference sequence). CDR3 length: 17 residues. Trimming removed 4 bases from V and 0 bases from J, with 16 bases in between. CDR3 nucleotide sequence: TGTGCCAGTAGTACGGGTACATTACTGGTAGCCAAAAACATTCAGTACTTC. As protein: CASSTGTLLVAKNIQYF.

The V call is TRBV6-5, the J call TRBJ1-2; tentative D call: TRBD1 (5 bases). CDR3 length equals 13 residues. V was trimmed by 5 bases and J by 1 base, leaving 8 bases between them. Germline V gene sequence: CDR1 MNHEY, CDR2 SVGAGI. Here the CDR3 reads CASSIQVNYGYTF. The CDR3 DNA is TGTGCCAGCAGTATACAGGTTAACTATGGCTACACCTTC.

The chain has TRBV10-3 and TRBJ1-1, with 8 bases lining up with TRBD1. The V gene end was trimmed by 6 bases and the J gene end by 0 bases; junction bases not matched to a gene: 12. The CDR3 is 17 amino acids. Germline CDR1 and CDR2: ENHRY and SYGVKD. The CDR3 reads CAIRASPGQDMNTEAFF. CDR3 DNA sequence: TGTGCCATCAGAGCCTCACCGGGACAGGATATGAACACTGAAGCTTTCTTT.

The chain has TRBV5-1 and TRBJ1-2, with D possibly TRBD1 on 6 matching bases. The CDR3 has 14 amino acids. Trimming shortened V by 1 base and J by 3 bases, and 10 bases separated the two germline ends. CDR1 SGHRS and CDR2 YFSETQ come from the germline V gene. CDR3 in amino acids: CASSLLAGDYGYTF. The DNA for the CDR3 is TGCGCCAGCAGCTTGTTGGCAGGGGACTATGGCTACACCTTC.

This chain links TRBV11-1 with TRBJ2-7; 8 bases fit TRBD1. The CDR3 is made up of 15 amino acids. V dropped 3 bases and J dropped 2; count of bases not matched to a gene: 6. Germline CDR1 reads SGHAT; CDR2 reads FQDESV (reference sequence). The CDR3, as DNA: TGTGCCAGCAGCTTCAGGGACAGGCGCCCCTACGAGCAGTACTTC. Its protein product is CASSFRDRRPYEQYF.

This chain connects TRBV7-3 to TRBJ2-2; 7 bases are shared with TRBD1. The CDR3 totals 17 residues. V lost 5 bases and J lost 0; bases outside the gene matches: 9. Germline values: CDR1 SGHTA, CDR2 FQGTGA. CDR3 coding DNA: TGTGCCAGCAGCATACGGGCACAGGGGCCGAACACCGGGGAGCTGTTTTTT. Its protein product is CASSIRAQGPNTGELFF. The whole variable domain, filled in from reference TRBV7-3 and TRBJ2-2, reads GAGVSQTPSNKVTEKGKYVELRCDPISGHTALYWYRQSLGQGPEFLIYFQGTGAADDSGLPNDRFFAVRPEGSVSTLKIQRTERGDSAVYLCASSIRAQGPNTGELFFGEGSRLTVL.

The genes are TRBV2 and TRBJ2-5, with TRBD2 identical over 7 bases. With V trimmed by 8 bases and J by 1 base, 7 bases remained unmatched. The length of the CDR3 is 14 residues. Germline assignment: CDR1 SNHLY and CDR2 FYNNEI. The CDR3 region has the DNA TGTGCCAGCTCGCCGGGGGGTATCCAAGAGACCCAGTACTTC. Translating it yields CASSPGGIQETQYF.

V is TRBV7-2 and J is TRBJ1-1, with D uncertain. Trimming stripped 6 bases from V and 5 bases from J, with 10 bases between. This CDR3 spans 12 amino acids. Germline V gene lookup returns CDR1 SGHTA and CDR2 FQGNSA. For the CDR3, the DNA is TGTGCCAGCAGTCGGGAGGTAACTGAAGCTTTCTTT. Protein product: CASSREVTEAFF.

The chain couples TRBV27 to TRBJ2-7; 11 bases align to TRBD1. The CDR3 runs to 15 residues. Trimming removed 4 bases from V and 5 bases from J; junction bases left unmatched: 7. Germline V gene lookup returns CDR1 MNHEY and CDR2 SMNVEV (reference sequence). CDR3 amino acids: CASSSGTGGGNEQYF. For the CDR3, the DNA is TGTGCCAGCAGTTCCGGGACAGGGGGAGGGAACGAGCAGTACTTC.

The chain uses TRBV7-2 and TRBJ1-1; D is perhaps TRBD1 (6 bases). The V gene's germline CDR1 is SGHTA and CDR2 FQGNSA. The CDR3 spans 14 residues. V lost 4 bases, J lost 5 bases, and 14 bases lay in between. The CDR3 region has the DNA TGTGCCAGCAGCTCAATGGCAGGGGTGACTGAAGCTTTCTTT. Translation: CASSSMAGVTEAFF.

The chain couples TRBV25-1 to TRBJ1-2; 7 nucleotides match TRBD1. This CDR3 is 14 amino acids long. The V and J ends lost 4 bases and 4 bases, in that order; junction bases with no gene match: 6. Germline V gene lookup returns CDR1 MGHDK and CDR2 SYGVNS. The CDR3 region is CASSGPGQTYGYTF. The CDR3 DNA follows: TGTGCCAGCAGTGGACCGGGACAGACCTATGGCTACACCTTC.

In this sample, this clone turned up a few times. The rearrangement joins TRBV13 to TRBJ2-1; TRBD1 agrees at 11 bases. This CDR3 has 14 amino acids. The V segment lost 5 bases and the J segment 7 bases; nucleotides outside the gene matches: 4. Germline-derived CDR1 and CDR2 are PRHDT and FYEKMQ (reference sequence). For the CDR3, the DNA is TGTGCCAGCAGCGGGACAGGGGGTGGTAATGAGCAGTTCTTC. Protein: CASSGTGGGNEQFF.